Here is one T cell receptor beta chain with its context. Expressed TCRB transcripts were sequenced because the isolated RNA had all been reverse transcribed beforehand. TCRdb's table, derived via immunoSEQ multiplex PCR, lists solely in-frame clones and lacks some. The table includes about 9,400 clones, about 80% detected once. The data belong to a study of beta chain features in type 1 diabetes. About the study: All samples together contributed almost 110,000,000 sorted cells for examination.

V dropped 5 bases and J dropped 0; count of bases not matched to a gene: 3. CDR3 length: 14 amino acids. CDR1 is SEHNR and CDR2 is FQNEAQ in the germline V gene (reference sequence). Each population that was sorted was more than 98% pure. The chain employs TRBV7-9 and TRBJ1-1; 7 bases fit TRBD1. This clonotype originated in a woman aged 18 to 35 in good health. Sequencing was carried out using Tregs from blood. CDR3 residues: CASSTQGMNTEAFF. CDR3 sequence (DNA): TGTGCCAGCAGCACACAGGGGATGAACACTGAAGCTTTCTTT.